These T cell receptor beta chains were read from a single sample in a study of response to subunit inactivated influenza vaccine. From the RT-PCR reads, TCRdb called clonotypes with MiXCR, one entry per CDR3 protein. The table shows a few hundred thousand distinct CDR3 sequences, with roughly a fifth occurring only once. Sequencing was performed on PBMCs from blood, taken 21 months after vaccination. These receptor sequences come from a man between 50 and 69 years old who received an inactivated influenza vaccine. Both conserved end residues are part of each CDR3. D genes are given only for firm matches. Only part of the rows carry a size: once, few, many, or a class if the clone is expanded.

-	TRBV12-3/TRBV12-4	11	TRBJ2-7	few	TGTGCCAGCAGCAGTTCCTTCTGGCAGTACTTC	CASSSSFWQYF
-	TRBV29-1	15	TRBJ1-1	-	TGCAGCGTTGTAGGCCGGCACAGTATGAACACTGAAGCTTTCTTT	CSVVGRHSMNTEAFF
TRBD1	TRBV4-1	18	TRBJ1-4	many	TGCGCCAGCAGCCGCGGAATAACGTCGGGGACAGGGGTAGAAAAACTGTTTTTT	CASSRGITSGTGVEKLFF
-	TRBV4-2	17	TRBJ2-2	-	TGTGCCAGCAGCCAAGGCCTGGCGACTAGGAACACCGGGGAGCTGTTTTTT	CASSQGLATRNTGELFF
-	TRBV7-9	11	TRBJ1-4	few	TGTGCCAGTGGAGGTGGTGAAAAACTGTTTTTT	CASGGGEKLFF
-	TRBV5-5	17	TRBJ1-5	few	TGTGCCAGCAGCTTGTCGTACTCGGCGGGTGGCAATCAGCCCCAGCATTTT	CASSLSYSAGGNQPQHF
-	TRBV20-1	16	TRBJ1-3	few	TGCAGTGCTAGAGATAATAAGGGGGAATCTGGAAACACCATATATTTT	CSARDNKGESGNTIYF
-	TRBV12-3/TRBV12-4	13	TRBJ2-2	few	TGTGCCAGCAGTTTTTGGGACACCGGGGAGCTGTTTTTT	CASSFWDTGELFF
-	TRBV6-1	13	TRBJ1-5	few	TGTGCCAGCAGTGGGACAAATAATCAGCCCCAGCATTTT	CASSGTNNQPQHF
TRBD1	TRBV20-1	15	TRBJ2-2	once	TGCAGTGCCGCCGGAGGACAGGGGGATACCGGGGAGCTGTTTTTT	CSAAGGQGDTGELFF
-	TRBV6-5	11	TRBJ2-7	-	TGTGCCAGCAGCGGGGCCTACGAGCAGTACTTC	CASSGAYEQYF
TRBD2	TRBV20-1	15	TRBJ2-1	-	TGCAGTGCGAGACATAGCGGGAGGGCTAACAATGAGCAGTTCTTC	CSARHSGRANNEQFF
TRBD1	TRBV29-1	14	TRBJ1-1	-	TGCAGCGTTGCCGAGACAGGGCCGAACACTGAAGCTTTCTTT	CSVAETGPNTEAFF
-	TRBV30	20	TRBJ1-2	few	TGTGCCTGGAGTGTACTTCCCCCTCGACGGGCGGGTGATTCTAACTATGGCTACACCTTC	CAWSVLPPRRAGDSNYGYTF
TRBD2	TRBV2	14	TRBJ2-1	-	TGTGCCACGGGACTAGCGGGTCTGAGGGGTGAGCAGTTCTTC	CATGLAGLRGEQFF
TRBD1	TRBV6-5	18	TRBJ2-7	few	TGTGCCAGCAGTTACGTAGCCTCCGGGGACAGTTTCCCCTACGAGCAGTACTTC	CASSYVASGDSFPYEQYF
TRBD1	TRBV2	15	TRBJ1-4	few	TGTGCCAGCAGGGTAACCGGGACAGGGAATGAAAAACTGTTTTTT	CASRVTGTGNEKLFF